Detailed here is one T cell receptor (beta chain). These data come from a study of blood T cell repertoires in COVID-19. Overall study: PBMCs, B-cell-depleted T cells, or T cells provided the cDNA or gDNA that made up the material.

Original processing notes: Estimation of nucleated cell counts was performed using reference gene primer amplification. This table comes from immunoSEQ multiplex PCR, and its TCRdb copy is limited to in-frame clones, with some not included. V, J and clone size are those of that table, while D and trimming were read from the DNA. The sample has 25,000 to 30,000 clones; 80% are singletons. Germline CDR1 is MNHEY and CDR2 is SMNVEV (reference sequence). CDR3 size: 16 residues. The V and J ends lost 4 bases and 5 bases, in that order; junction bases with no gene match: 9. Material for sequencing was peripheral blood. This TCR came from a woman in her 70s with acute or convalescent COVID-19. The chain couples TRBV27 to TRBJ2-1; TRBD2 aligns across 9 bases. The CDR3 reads CASSWIAGATDNEQFF. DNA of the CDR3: TGTGCCAGCAGTTGGATAGCGGGAGCTACCGACAATGAGCAGTTCTTC.